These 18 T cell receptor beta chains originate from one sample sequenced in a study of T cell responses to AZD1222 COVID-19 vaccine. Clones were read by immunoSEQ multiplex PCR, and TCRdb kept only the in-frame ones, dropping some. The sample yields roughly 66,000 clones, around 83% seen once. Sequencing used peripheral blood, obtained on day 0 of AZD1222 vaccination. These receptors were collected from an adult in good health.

CDR3 nucleotides: TGTGCCAGCAGCTCGCCCGTCCTGACTGAAGCTTTCTTT. Translating it yields CASSSPVLTEAFF. J is TRBJ1-1 and V is TRBV11-2, with D unresolved. V dropped 4 bases and J dropped 5 bases, with 11 bases sitting between them. The CDR3 loop spans 13 amino acids. The germline CDR1 and CDR2 sequences are SGHAT and FQNNGV.

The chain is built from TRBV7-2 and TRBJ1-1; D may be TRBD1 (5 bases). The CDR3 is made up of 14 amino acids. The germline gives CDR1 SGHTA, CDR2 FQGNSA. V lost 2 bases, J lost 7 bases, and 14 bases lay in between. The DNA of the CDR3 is TGTGCCAGCAGCTTAAACATCCAGGGAGGTGAAGCTTTCTTT. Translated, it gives CASSLNIQGGEAFF.

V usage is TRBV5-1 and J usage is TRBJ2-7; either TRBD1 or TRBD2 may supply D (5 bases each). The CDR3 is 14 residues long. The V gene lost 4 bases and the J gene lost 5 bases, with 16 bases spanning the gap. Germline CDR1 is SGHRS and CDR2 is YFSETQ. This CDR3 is CASSNEGTRDEQYF. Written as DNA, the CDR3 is TGCGCCAGCAGCAATGAGGGGACCAGAGACGAGCAGTACTTC.

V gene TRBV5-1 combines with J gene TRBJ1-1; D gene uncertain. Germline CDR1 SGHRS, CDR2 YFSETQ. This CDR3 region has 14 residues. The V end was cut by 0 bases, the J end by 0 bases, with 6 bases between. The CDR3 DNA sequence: TGCGCCAGCAGCTTGGCCACTCTGAACACTGAAGCTTTCTTT. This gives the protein CASSLATLNTEAFF.

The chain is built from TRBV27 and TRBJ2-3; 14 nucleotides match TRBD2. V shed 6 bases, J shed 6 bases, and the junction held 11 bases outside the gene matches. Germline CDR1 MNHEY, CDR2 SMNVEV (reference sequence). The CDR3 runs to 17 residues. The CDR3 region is CASSLRTSGGRYDTQYF. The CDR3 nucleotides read TGTGCCAGCAGCCTACGGACTAGCGGGGGGAGGTACGATACGCAGTATTTT.

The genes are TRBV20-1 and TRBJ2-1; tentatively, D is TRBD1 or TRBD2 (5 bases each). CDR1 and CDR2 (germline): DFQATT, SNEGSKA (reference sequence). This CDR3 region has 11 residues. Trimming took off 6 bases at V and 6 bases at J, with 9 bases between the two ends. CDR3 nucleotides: TGCAGTGCCAGTGGGGGCAATGAGCAGTTCTTC. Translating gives CSASGGNEQFF.

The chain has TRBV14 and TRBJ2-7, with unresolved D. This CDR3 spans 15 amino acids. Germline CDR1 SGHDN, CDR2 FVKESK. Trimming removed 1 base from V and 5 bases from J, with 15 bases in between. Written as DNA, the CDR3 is TGTGCCAGCAGCCAAGTTATAGGGTCGGTCCACGAGCAGTACTTC. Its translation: CASSQVIGSVHEQYF. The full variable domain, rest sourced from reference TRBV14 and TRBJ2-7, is EAGVTQFPSHSVIEKGQTVTLRCDPISGHDNLYWYRRVMGKEIKFLLHFVKESKQDESGMPNNRFLAERTGGTYSTLKVQPAELEDSGVYFCASSQVIGSVHEQYFGPGTRLTVT.

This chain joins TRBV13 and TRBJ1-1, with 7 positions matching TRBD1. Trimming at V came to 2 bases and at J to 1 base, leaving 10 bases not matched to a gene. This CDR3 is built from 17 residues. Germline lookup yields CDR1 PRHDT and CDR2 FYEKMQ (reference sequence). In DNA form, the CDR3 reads TGTGCCAGCAGCTTAAGTCCCGAGGGACAGACGAACACTGAAGCTTTCTTT. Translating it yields CASSLSPEGQTNTEAFF. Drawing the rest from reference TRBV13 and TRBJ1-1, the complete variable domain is AAGVIQSPRHLIKEKRETATLKCYPIPRHDTVYWYQQGPGQDPQFLISFYEKMQSDKGSIPDRFSAQQFSDYHSELNMSSLELGDSALYFCASSLSPEGQTNTEAFFGQGTRLTVV.

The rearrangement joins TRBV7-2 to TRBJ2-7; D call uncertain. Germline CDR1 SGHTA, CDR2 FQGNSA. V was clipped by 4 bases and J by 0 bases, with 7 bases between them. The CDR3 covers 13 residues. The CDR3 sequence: CASSSRASYEQYF. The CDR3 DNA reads TGTGCCAGCAGCTCTAGGGCCTCCTACGAGCAGTACTTC.

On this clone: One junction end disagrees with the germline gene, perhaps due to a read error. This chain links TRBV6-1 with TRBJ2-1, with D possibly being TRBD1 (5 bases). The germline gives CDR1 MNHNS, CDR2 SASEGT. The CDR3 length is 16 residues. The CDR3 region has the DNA TGTGCCGGCAGTGAATGGGGCCGCCAAAAAGGGAATGAGCAGTTCTTC. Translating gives CAGSEWGRQKGNEQFF.

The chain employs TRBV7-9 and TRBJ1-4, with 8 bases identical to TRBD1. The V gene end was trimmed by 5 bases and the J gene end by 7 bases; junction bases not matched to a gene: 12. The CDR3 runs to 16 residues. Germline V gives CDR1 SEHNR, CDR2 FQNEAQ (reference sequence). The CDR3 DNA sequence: TGTGCCAGCAGCCAACAGGGGGGTGGTCCTTTTGAAAAACTGTTTTTT. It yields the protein CASSQQGGGPFEKLFF.

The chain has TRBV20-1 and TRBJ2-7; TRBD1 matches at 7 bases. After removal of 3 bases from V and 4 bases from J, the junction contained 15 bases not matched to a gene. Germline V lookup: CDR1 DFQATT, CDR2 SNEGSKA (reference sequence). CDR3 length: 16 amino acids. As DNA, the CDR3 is TGCAGTGCTAGTGGGGGCCGGGGACAGAGCTGGTACGAGCAGTACTTC. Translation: CSASGGRGQSWYEQYF.

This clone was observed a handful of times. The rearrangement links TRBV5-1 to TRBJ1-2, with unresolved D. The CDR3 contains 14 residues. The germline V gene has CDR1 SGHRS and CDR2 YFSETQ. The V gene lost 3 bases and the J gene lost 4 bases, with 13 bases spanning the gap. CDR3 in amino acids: CASSSQQNSYGYTF. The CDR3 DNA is TGCGCCAGCAGCTCTCAACAGAACAGCTATGGCTACACCTTC.

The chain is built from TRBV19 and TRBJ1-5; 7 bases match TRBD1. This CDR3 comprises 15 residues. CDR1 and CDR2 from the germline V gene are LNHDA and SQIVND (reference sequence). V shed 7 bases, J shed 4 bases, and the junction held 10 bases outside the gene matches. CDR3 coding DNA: TGTGCCAGTAATACAGGGGCGCGGCAAAATCAGCCCCAGCATTTT. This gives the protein CASNTGARQNQPQHF.

Here the CDR3 DNA reads TGTGCCAGCTCACCATTAGGTCTGGGGACTAGTACGGAGACCCAGTACTTC. Its translation: CASSPLGLGTSTETQYF. J is TRBJ2-5 and V is TRBV18; TRBD2 matches at 8 bases. V lost 2 bases to trimming and J lost 5 bases; unmatched junction nucleotides: 13. Germline V lookup: CDR1 KGHSH, CDR2 LQKENI. The CDR3 has 17 amino acids.

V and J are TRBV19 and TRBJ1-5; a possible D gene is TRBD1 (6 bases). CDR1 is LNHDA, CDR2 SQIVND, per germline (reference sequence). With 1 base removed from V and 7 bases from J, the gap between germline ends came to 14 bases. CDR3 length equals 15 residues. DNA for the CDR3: TGTGCCAGTAGTATAGGGATGGGGGGCCAGCAGCCCCAGCATTTT. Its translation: CASSIGMGGQQPQHF.

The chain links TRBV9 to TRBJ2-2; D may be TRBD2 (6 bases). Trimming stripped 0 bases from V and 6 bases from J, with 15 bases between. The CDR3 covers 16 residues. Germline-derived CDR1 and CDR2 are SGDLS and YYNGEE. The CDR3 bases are TGTGCCAGCAGCGTAGAGGGACTGCCCACCCCCGGGGAGCTGTTTTTT. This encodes CASSVEGLPTPGELFF. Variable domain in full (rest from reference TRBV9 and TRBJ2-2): DSGVTQTPKHLITATGQRVTLRCSPRSGDLSVYWYQQSLDQGLQFLIQYYNGEERAKGNILERFSAQQFPDLHSELNLSSLELGDSALYFCASSVEGLPTPGELFFGEGSRLTVL.

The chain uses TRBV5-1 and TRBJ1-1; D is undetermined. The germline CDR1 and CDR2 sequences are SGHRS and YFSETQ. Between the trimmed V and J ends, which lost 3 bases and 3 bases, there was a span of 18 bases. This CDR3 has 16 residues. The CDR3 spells CASSSKDPGWYTEAFF. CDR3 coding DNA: TGCGCCAGCAGCTCCAAAGACCCAGGTTGGTACACTGAAGCTTTCTTT.